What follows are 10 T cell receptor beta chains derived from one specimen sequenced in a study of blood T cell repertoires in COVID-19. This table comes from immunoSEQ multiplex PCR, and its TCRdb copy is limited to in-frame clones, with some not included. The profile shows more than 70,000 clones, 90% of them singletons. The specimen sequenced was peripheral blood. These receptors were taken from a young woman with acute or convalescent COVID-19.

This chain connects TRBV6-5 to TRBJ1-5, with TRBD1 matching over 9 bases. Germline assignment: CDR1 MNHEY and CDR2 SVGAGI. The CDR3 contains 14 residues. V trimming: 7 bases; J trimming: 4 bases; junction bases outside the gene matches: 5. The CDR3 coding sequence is TGTGCCAGCATAGACAGGGGGTCGAATCAGCCCCAGCATTTT. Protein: CASIDRGSNQPQHF.

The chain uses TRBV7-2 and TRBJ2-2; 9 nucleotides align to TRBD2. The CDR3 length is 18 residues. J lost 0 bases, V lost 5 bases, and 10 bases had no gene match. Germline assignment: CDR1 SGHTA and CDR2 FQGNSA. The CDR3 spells CASSPLVVAGANTGELFF. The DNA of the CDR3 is TGTGCCAGCAGCCCCCTCGTAGTAGCGGGGGCGAACACCGGGGAGCTGTTTTTT.

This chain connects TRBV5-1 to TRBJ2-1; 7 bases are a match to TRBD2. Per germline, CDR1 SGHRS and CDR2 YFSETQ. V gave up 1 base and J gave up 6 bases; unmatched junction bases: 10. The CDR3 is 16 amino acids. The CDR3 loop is CASSLFGGGSSNEQFF. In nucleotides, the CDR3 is TGCGCCAGCAGCTTGTTCGGCGGGGGATCGAGCAATGAGCAGTTCTTC.

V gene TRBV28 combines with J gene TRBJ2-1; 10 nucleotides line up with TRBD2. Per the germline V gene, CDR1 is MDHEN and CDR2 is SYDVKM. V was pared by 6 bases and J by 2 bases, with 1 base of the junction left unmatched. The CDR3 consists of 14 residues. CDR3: CASRSGGAYNEQFF. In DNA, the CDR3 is TGTGCCAGCAGAAGCGGGGGGGCCTACAATGAGCAGTTCTTC.

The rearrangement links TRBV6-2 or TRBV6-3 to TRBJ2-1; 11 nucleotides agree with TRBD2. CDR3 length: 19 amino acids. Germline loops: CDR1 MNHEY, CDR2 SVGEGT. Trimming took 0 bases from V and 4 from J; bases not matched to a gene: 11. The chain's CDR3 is CASSYSFGTSGHLYNEQFF. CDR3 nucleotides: TGTGCCAGCAGTTACTCGTTCGGGACTAGCGGACACCTATACAATGAGCAGTTCTTC.

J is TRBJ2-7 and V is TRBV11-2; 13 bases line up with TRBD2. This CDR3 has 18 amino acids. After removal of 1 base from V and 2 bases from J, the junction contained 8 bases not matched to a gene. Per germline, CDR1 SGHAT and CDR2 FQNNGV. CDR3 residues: CASSLGLAGGHIPYEQYF. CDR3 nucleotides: TGTGCCAGCAGCTTAGGACTAGCGGGAGGTCACATACCCTACGAGCAGTACTTC.

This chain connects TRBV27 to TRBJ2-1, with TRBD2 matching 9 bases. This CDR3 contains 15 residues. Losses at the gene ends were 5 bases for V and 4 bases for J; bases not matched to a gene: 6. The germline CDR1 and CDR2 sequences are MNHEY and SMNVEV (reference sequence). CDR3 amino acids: CASSTPSGVYNEQFF. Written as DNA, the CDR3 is TGTGCCAGCAGTACACCTAGCGGGGTTTACAATGAGCAGTTCTTC.

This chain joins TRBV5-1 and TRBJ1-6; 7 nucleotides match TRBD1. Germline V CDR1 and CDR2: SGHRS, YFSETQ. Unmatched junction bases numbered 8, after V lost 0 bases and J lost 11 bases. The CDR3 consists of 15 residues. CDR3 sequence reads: CASSLDARGFAPLHF. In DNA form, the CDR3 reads TGCGCCAGCAGCTTGGATGCCAGGGGGTTTGCACCCCTCCACTTT.

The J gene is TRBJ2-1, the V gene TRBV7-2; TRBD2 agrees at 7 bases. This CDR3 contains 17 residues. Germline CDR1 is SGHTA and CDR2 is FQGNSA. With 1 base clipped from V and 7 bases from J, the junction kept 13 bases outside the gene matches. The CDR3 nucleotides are TGTGCCAGCAGCTTAGGGCGTCGAGCGGGACGTTCTAATGAGCAGTTCTTC. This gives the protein CASSLGRRAGRSNEQFF.

CDR3 nucleotides: TGTGCCATCAGTTCAGGGGGCATTAACACTGAAGCTTTCTTT. It codes for CAISSGGINTEAFF. The chain employs TRBV10-3 and TRBJ1-1; 8 nucleotides align to TRBD1. With V trimmed by 5 bases and J by 2 bases, 4 bases remained unmatched. Germline values: CDR1 ENHRY, CDR2 SYGVKD. This CDR3 spans 14 amino acids.